These 21 T cell receptor beta chains were sequenced from one sample in a study of T cell repertoires in cytomegalovirus infection. Their target antigens are unknown. In TCRdb, the reads were re-called with MiXCR into one record per CDR3 protein. Of 650,000 to 850,000 distinct CDR3 sequences in the sample, roughly 29% are singletons; the top ten hold about an eighth. Material: cultured CD8+ T cells from PBMCs, obtained from culture after CMV antigen stimulation. All receptors derive from a human donor in good health (CMV status not recorded). Some clones in this sample may be carry-over from other donors' samples.

The chain carries TRBV9 and TRBJ2-4; TRBD2 is a possible D gene (7 bases). CDR3 length equals 16 residues. V was clipped by 0 bases and J by 4 bases, with 14 bases between them. Germline V gene sequence: CDR1 SGDLS, CDR2 YYNGEE. The DNA of the CDR3 is TGTGCCAGCAGCGTAGGGGGGGGGGCGGAGAAAAACATTCAGTACTTC. Protein: CASSVGGGAEKNIQYF.

This clonotype was counted a few times. V is TRBV4-1 and J is TRBJ2-1, with 9 bases identical to TRBD2. Per germline, CDR1 MGHRA and CDR2 YSYEKL. The V and J ends lost 3 bases and 2 bases, in that order; junction bases with no gene match: 20. This CDR3 comprises 21 residues. CDR3 protein: CASSHPMGVAGDFTAYNEQFF. The CDR3 DNA is TGCGCCAGCAGCCATCCCATGGGGGTAGCGGGGGATTTTACTGCCTACAATGAGCAGTTCTTC.

The table lists this clonotype with a few counts. V and J are TRBV12-3 or TRBV12-4 and TRBJ2-7, with TRBD1 matching over 8 bases. The V and J ends lost 5 bases and 2 bases, in that order; junction bases with no gene match: 5. The CDR3 runs to 14 residues. The CDR3 nucleotides read TGTGCCAGCAGTCTGAGGGGACAGGCCTACGAGCAGTACTTC. Protein product: CASSLRGQAYEQYF.

V is TRBV4-2 and J is TRBJ2-2; TRBD2 matches 9 bases. From germline, CDR1 is LGHNA and CDR2 YNFKEQ. V gave up 5 bases and J gave up 4 bases; unmatched junction bases: 11. The CDR3 consists of 17 residues. CDR3 in amino acids: CASSFFPGTSTTGELFF. The CDR3 bases are TGTGCCAGCAGCTTTTTCCCGGGGACTAGCACCACCGGGGAGCTGTTTTTT.

This clonotype showed up just once. The chain recombines TRBV7-9 with TRBJ2-1; the match to TRBD1 covers 11 bases. CDR1 is SEHNR, CDR2 FQNEAQ, per germline (reference sequence). The CDR3 is 16 amino acids. Trimming removed 4 bases from V and 6 bases from J; junction bases left unmatched: 8. The chain's CDR3 is CASSSPTGTGGNEQFF. The CDR3 region has the DNA TGTGCCAGCAGCTCTCCCACCGGGACAGGGGGCAATGAGCAGTTCTTC.

V usage is TRBV6-1 and J usage is TRBJ2-1; D possibly corresponds to TRBD2 (5 bases). Looked up from germline, CDR1 is MNHNS and CDR2 is SASEGT. Trimming pared 7 bases from V and 4 bases from J, leaving 11 bases between. This CDR3 spans 13 amino acids. This CDR3 is CASMLSGYNEQFF. CDR3 DNA sequence: TGTGCCAGCATGCTTTCGGGATACAATGAGCAGTTCTTC.

The table lists this clonotype with a few counts. The chain has TRBV6-1 and TRBJ2-7; TRBD1 agrees at 9 bases. Germline loops: CDR1 MNHNS, CDR2 SASEGT. Trimming cost V 1 base and J 3 bases; bases outside gene matches: 4. The length of the CDR3 is 15 residues. CDR3 bases: TGTGCCAGCAGTGAAGGGGGGACAGGGATCTACGAGCAGTACTTC. As protein: CASSEGGTGIYEQYF.

This clonotype showed up many times. The chain recombines TRBV7-2 with TRBJ2-5; 16 nucleotides agree with TRBD2. Germline V gene lookup returns CDR1 SGHTA and CDR2 FQGNSA. The CDR3 length is 15 residues. V shed 5 bases, J shed 5 bases, and the junction held 2 bases outside the gene matches. CDR3 sequence: CASSGTSGGAETQYF. The CDR3 DNA follows: TGTGCCAGCAGCGGGACTAGCGGGGGGGCGGAGACCCAGTACTTC.

This clonotype was found a few times. V is TRBV20-1 and J is TRBJ1-3; possibly TRBD1 for D (5 bases). The germline gives CDR1 DFQATT, CDR2 SNEGSKA (reference sequence). The V gene lost 1 base and the J gene lost 0 bases, with 10 bases spanning the gap. This CDR3 is 15 amino acids long. CDR3 protein: CSARGRESSGNTIYF. CDR3 sequence (DNA): TGCAGTGCTAGAGGCAGGGAGAGCTCTGGAAACACCATATATTTT.

In its sample, this clonotype was seen a few times. This chain links TRBV20-1 with TRBJ1-4; D is ambiguous. V was cut by 1 base and J by 8 bases, with 17 bases left in between. The CDR3 length is 15 residues. The germline V gene has CDR1 DFQATT and CDR2 SNEGSKA (reference sequence). The CDR3 here is CSARGRASLGEKLFF. The CDR3 DNA sequence: TGCAGTGCTAGAGGGCGGGCTTCCTTGGGCGAAAAACTGTTTTTT.

This clonotype was observed a few times. V gene TRBV25-1 combines with J gene TRBJ2-7; 12 bases line up with TRBD1. Germline CDR1 is MGHDK and CDR2 is SYGVNS. This CDR3 spans 20 amino acids. V lost 2 bases and J lost 5; bases outside the gene matches: 19. CDR3 sequence (DNA): TGTGCCAGCAGTGAAAACCGGGACAGGGGGCAGATTAGCGGGGGAAACGAGCAGTACGTC. It is translated as CASSENRDRGQISGGNEQYV.

The chain has TRBV5-6 and TRBJ2-7, with D possibly being TRBD1 (6 bases). V was clipped by 2 bases and J by 2 bases, with 17 bases between them. This CDR3 has 16 amino acids. The germline V gene encodes CDR1 SGHDT and CDR2 YYEEEE. The CDR3 protein is CASSFWVGTGTYEQYV. CDR3 in DNA: TGTGCCAGCAGCTTCTGGGTGGGCACAGGGACCTACGAGCAGTACGTC.

The chain recombines TRBV27 with TRBJ1-1; D not resolved. Trimming removed 8 bases at V and 2 bases at J, with 15 bases between. The germline V gene encodes CDR1 MNHEY and CDR2 SMNVEV (reference sequence). There are 14 residues in the CDR3. The CDR3 sequence: CASRTAGGNTEAFF. In DNA form, the CDR3 reads TGTGCCAGCCGTACTGCAGGCGGAAACACTGAAGCTTTCTTT.

This clonotype was counted only a few times. The chain carries TRBV7-6 and TRBJ2-7, with a tentative D call TRBD1 (6 bases). The V and J ends lost 5 bases and 2 bases respectively, with 16 bases between them. In germline, CDR1 is SGHVS, CDR2 FNYEAQ. CDR3 length: 15 residues. In nucleotides, the CDR3 is TGTGCCAGCAGCACCAATACGGGACACACCTACGAGCAGTACTTC. Residues: CASSTNTGHTYEQYF.

This clonotype occurred a few times. The V call is TRBV13, the J call TRBJ1-2; a possible D gene is TRBD1 (5 bases). CDR3 length equals 15 residues. Germline CDR1 is PRHDT and CDR2 is FYEKMQ (reference sequence). The V end lost 3 bases, the J end lost 0 bases, and 11 bases lay between the germline ends. CDR3 DNA: TGTGCCAGCAGCTTGGCGACAGCTACTAACTATGGCTACACCTTC. It encodes CASSLATATNYGYTF.

This clonotype was found a few times. V is TRBV27 and J is TRBJ2-1, with a possible D match to TRBD2 (5 bases). CDR1 is MNHEY, CDR2 SMNVEV, per germline (reference sequence). V lost 7 bases and J 4 bases, leaving 14 bases between the germline ends. CDR3 length: 14 amino acids. The CDR3 DNA is TGTGCCAGCATTCCCGGAGGCCTGTACAATGAGCAGTTCTTC. Translating gives CASIPGGLYNEQFF.

In DNA, the CDR3 is TGCGCCAGCAGCCAAGAAATAAAGGGTATCGGGGATGAGCAGTTCTTC. It specifies CASSQEIKGIGDEQFF. The chain joins TRBV4-1 to TRBJ2-1; maybe TRBD2 (5 bases). Trimming left V 0 bases short and J 8 bases short, with 17 bases between. Germline V gene sequence: CDR1 MGHRA, CDR2 YSYEKL. CDR3 length equals 16 residues.

This clonotype appeared a few times. The V call is TRBV20-1, the J call TRBJ1-2, with a weak D call TRBD1 (5 bases). With 3 bases removed from V and 7 bases from J, the gap between germline ends came to 15 bases. The CDR3 has 13 amino acids. Germline V gene lookup returns CDR1 DFQATT and CDR2 SNEGSKA (reference sequence). The DNA of the CDR3 is TGCAGTGCTAGCGGCGCCGGGGACTTTGGCTACACCTTC. This translates into CSASGAGDFGYTF.

The gene calls are TRBV11-2 and TRBJ2-3; D gene ambiguous. Germline loops: CDR1 SGHAT, CDR2 FQNNGV. The V gene lost 0 bases and the J gene lost 4 bases, with 11 bases spanning the gap. The CDR3 covers 15 residues. In DNA, the CDR3 is TGTGCCAGCAGCTTAGATGGGGTTGGATCAGATACGCAGTATTTT. It codes for CASSLDGVGSDTQYF. The full variable domain, in which reference TRBV11-2 and TRBJ2-3 provide the parts outside the CDR3, is EAGVAQSPRYKIIEKRQSVAFWCNPISGHATLYWYQQILGQGPKLLIQFQNNGVVDDSQLPKDRFSAERLKGVDSTLKIQPAKLEDSAVYLCASSLDGVGSDTQYFGPGTRLTVL.

This clonotype was counted between two and nine times. The CDR3 region has the DNA TGTGCCATCAGGGAAGGCGGGGGGGCCTACGAGCAGTACTTC. Translating it yields CAIREGGGAYEQYF. J is TRBJ2-7 and V is TRBV10-3; 9 bases align to TRBD2. The length of the CDR3 is 14 residues. Trimming at V came to 6 bases and at J to 2 bases, leaving 5 bases not matched to a gene. Germline-derived CDR1 and CDR2 are ENHRY and SYGVKD.

The chain carries TRBV6-5 and TRBJ2-3, with TRBD2 matching over 7 bases. The CDR3 has 12 residues. Looked up from germline, CDR1 is MNHEY and CDR2 is SVGAGI. V dropped 2 bases and J dropped 8; count of bases not matched to a gene: 1. The CDR3 loop reads CASSYPGGTQYF. CDR3 coding DNA: TGTGCCAGCAGTTACCCGGGGGGTACGCAGTATTTT.